These 18 T cell receptor beta chains were sequenced from one sample in a study of identifying expanded T cells in peripheral blood (dated by TCRdb to between 2018 and 2021). The library was built by means of the immunoSEQ multiplex PCR assay. TCRdb stores this immuneACCESS table with in-frame sequences only. Part of the clones is absent; in the studies checked, under half of the shortfall reflects unresolved V genes, and no reason is known for the rest. The sample profile shows approximately 90,000 clones; about 86% of them were found once. The biggest ten clones account for about 5.6% of the sample. Sequenced: blood. All receptors derive from a person between 18 and 75 years old in good health.

V usage is TRBV6-4 and J usage is TRBJ2-7; D gene uncertain. Germline V CDR1 and CDR2: MRHNA, SNTAGT. The V gene lost 2 bases and the J gene lost 2 bases, with 4 bases spanning the gap. This CDR3 has 12 amino acids. CDR3: CASSDRPYEQYF. DNA of the CDR3: TGTGCCAGCAGTGACAGACCCTACGAGCAGTACTTC.

The chain is built from TRBV11-2 and TRBJ1-2, with 8 bases aligning to TRBD1. This CDR3 has 15 amino acids. CDR1 and CDR2 (germline): SGHAT, FQNNGV. The ends lost 0 bases at V and 5 bases at J; junction bases unmatched: 5. CDR3 region: CASSLDSRGPYGYTF. The CDR3, as DNA: TGTGCCAGCAGCTTAGATTCCAGGGGGCCGTATGGCTACACCTTC.

The gene calls are TRBV5-8 and TRBJ1-2, with a weak D call TRBD1 (5 bases). The germline V gene encodes CDR1 SGHTS and CDR2 YDEGEE. Trimming took 6 bases from V and 7 from J, leaving 25 bases between them. The CDR3 extends over 16 amino acids. Here the CDR3 reads CASTSAGKARGSGYTF. Here the CDR3 DNA reads TGTGCCAGCACTTCCGCCGGAAAAGCGCGGGGCTCTGGCTACACCTTC.

V usage is TRBV5-1 and J usage is TRBJ2-3; D gene unclear. CDR1 and CDR2 (germline): SGHRS, YFSETQ. This CDR3 spans 17 amino acids. The germline V and J ends were trimmed by 0 bases and 4 bases, with 18 bases remaining between them. The CDR3 is CASSLAGVATQSDTQYF. The CDR3 DNA follows: TGCGCCAGCAGCTTGGCCGGAGTAGCAACACAATCAGATACGCAGTATTTT.

The V gene is TRBV19, the J gene TRBJ1-1; possibly TRBD1 for D (6 bases). CDR1 LNHDA and CDR2 SQIVND come from the germline V gene (reference sequence). The CDR3 contains 17 residues. V gave up 9 bases and J gave up 0 bases, with 23 bases separating them. CDR3 sequence reads: CARMGAPTFSMNTEAFF. CDR3 coding DNA: TGTGCCAGAATGGGGGCGCCGACATTTTCCATGAACACTGAAGCTTTCTTT.

The gene calls are TRBV4-1 and TRBJ1-5; 9 bases line up with TRBD1. Looked up from germline, CDR1 is MGHRA and CDR2 is YSYEKL. The CDR3 loop spans 18 amino acids. Unmatched junction bases numbered 6, after V lost 0 bases and J lost 0 bases. The CDR3 bases are TGCGCCAGCAGCCAAGAGGGGGGACAGGGATATAGCAATCAGCCCCAGCATTTT. Amino acid sequence: CASSQEGGQGYSNQPQHF.

The rearrangement uses TRBV30 and TRBJ1-5; D uncertain. The CDR3 totals 12 residues. Germline V gives CDR1 GTSNPN, CDR2 SVGIG (reference sequence). The V gene lost 1 base and the J gene lost 1 base, with 2 bases spanning the gap. The CDR3 here is CAWSGSNQPQHF. The DNA of the CDR3 is TGTGCCTGGAGTGGCAGCAATCAGCCCCAGCATTTT.

The chain links TRBV29-1 to TRBJ1-1; possible D gene TRBD1, 6 bases. The CDR3 contains 13 residues. CDR1 SQVTM and CDR2 ANQGSEA come from the germline V gene. The V end was cut by 7 bases, the J end by 8 bases, with 20 bases between. This chain's CDR3 is CSAAGRGAAEAFF. The DNA of the CDR3 is TGCAGCGCCGCCGGGAGGGGGGCGGCCGAAGCTTTCTTT.

The chain uses TRBV7-2 and TRBJ2-1; unclear D gene. CDR1 is SGHTA and CDR2 is FQGNSA in the germline V gene. Trimming shortened V by 5 bases and J by 5 bases, and 4 bases separated the two germline ends. The CDR3 runs 11 residues. CDR3 protein: CASSLHNEQFF. CDR3 DNA sequence: TGTGCCAGCAGCCTCCACAATGAGCAGTTCTTC.

The gene calls are TRBV27 and TRBJ2-1; TRBD1 is a possible D gene (5 bases). Trimming stripped 0 bases from V and 1 base from J, with 7 bases between. CDR1 is MNHEY, CDR2 SMNVEV, per germline (reference sequence). The CDR3 is made up of 15 amino acids. CDR3: CASSLSPGSYNEQFF. The CDR3 DNA follows: TGTGCCAGCAGTTTATCCCCAGGGTCCTACAATGAGCAGTTCTTC.

The chain has TRBV27 and TRBJ2-2; D possibly corresponds to TRBD2 (5 bases). The CDR3 length is 13 residues. Germline CDR1 is MNHEY and CDR2 is SMNVEV (reference sequence). V lost 5 bases to trimming and J lost 7 bases, with 11 bases between them. Here the CDR3 reads CASSRGALGELFF. DNA of the CDR3: TGTGCCAGCAGTCGGGGAGCTCTCGGGGAGCTGTTTTTT.

The chain couples TRBV7-8 to TRBJ1-4, with D tentatively TRBD1 (6 bases). With 1 base removed from V and 6 bases from J, the gap between germline ends came to 9 bases. Germline V gene data show CDR1 as SGHVS and CDR2 as FQNEAQ. The CDR3 spans 14 residues. CDR3 nucleotides: TGTGCCAGCAGCTTAGTGGGGGCGGATGAAAAACTGTTTTTT. Translation: CASSLVGADEKLFF.

This rearrangement joins TRBV6-6 to TRBJ2-5; 7 nucleotides line up with TRBD1. Germline-derived CDR1 and CDR2 are MNHNY and SVGAGI (reference sequence). The CDR3 runs 13 residues. V gave up 8 bases and J gave up 2 bases; unmatched junction bases: 5. The DNA for the CDR3 is TGTGCCAGCCTAGACAGGGTTCAAGAGACCCAGTACTTC. Encoded protein: CASLDRVQETQYF.

There are a few counts of this clone. This chain uses TRBV4-1 with TRBJ1-5; possibly TRBD1 for D (5 bases). The V end was cut by 4 bases, the J end by 3 bases, with 13 bases between. In germline, CDR1 is MGHRA, CDR2 YSYEKL. The CDR3 runs 15 residues. The CDR3 here is CASSPDRQINQPQHF. CDR3 in DNA: TGCGCCAGCAGCCCAGATAGACAGATCAATCAGCCCCAGCATTTT.

CDR3 in DNA: TGTGCCAGTACCCTTAAGGGACCTGCTTGTATACTGTTTTTT. It translates to CASTLKGPACILFF. The V gene is TRBV19, the J gene TRBJ1-4; weak D call: TRBD1 (5 bases). The CDR3 is 14 residues long. The germline V gene has CDR1 LNHDA and CDR2 SQIVND (reference sequence). The V end was cut by 7 bases, the J end by 13 bases, with 22 bases between.

The chain carries TRBV6-1 and TRBJ1-2; 11 bases line up with TRBD1. Looked up from germline, CDR1 is MNHNS and CDR2 is SASEGT. This CDR3 spans 15 amino acids. The V and J ends lost 6 bases and 8 bases, in that order; junction bases with no gene match: 11. The DNA for the CDR3 is TGTGCCAGCAGAGGGAGGACAGGGGGCATTTACGGCTACACCTTC. Residues: CASRGRTGGIYGYTF.

The chain recombines TRBV7-9 with TRBJ1-5, with a possible D match to TRBD1 (5 bases). Germline V lookup: CDR1 SEHNR, CDR2 FQNEAQ (reference sequence). This CDR3 contains 16 residues. Trimming cost V 5 bases and J 2 bases, with 16 bases left between them. Here the CDR3 reads CASSLGGVMGNQPQHF. The CDR3 DNA reads TGTGCCAGCAGCCTAGGAGGGGTGATGGGCAATCAGCCCCAGCATTTT.

The CDR3 protein is CASSERDRRGTQYF. In DNA, the CDR3 is TGTGCCAGCAGTGAAAGGGACCGGCGCGGTACGCAGTATTTT. The chain joins TRBV25-1 to TRBJ2-3; D may be TRBD1 or TRBD2 (5 bases each). Germline loops: CDR1 MGHDK, CDR2 SYGVNS. V was clipped by 2 bases and J by 8 bases, with 14 bases between them. CDR3 size: 14 residues.